This T cell receptor (beta chain) derives from a study of Ad26.COV2.S vaccination and SARS-CoV-2 variants. For the study at large: A COV1001 Ad26.COV2.S trial-arm participant provided the sample. Points from the study as a whole: Breadth, reportedly substantial, characterized the spike-specific CD8+ and CD4+ T cell responses after vaccination. Vaccine recipients showed a spike-specific TCR breadth that was higher than in placebo recipients.

Sample treatment: about 20 received Ad26.COV2.S at low or high dose, single or two shots; 5 received placebo; per-sample allocation not given. Samples came from day 63 after the first vaccine or placebo injection. This vaccine is an Ad26 vector that expresses the Wuhan-strain SARS-CoV-2 spike. The CDR3 spans 18 residues. The germline V and J ends were trimmed by 0 bases and 0 bases, with 17 bases remaining between them. CDR1 and CDR2 from the germline V gene are KGHSH and LQKENI. Worth noting for this clone: The antigen is undetermined.

Profiled with immunoSEQ multiplex PCR; TCRdb holds only in-frame clones, not every one. This repertoire shows about 420,000 clones, roughly 88% found once; its top ten account for 3.6%. This sequence joins TRBV18 and TRBJ1-1; a possible D gene is TRBD1 (6 bases). This specimen was peripheral blood, taken in a trial of Ad26.COV2.S vaccine versus placebo. The clonotype was recovered from a person between 18 and 59 years old who received the Ad26.COV2.S COVID-19 vaccine or a placebo. CDR3 DNA: TGTGCCAGCTCACCACCGTTGTTACAGGGCGGTATGAACACTGAAGCTTTCTTT. Its protein is CASSPPLLQGGMNTEAFF.